The clone carrying this TCR beta chain was seen only a few times. Its antigen remains unidentified. These data are taken from a study of T cell responses to AZD1222 COVID-19 vaccine. TCRdb keeps only in-frame clones here, not all; method: immunoSEQ multiplex PCR. The top ten hold 1.5% of the sample, which has 150,000 to 200,000 clones, about nine tenths seen once. Notes on the study in general: The sample set comprised mostly white British donors with more females, and clonal diversity was possibly underestimated.

The CDR3 runs to 15 residues. The germline V gene has CDR1 MNHEY and CDR2 SVGEGT. V gave up 2 bases and J gave up 6 bases; unmatched junction bases: 5. This clonotype was sampled from an adult in good health. The sequences come from peripheral blood, collected on day 0 of AZD1222 vaccination. The chain uses TRBV6-2 or TRBV6-3 and TRBJ2-7, with 12 bases fitting TRBD2. CDR3 in amino acids: CASSYLAGGPGEQYF. The CDR3, as DNA: TGTGCCAGCAGTTACCTAGCGGGGGGGCCGGGCGAGCAGTACTTC.